This passage covers 16 T cell receptor beta chains from one sample sequenced in a study of molecular identifiers for immune sequencing clone quantification. Each CDR3 protein gets one entry after TCRdb re-called the PCR reads with MiXCR. The profile covers more than 450,000 distinct CDR3 sequences, with about a fifth appearing a single time and about 0.78% taken by the ten largest. Material for sequencing was naive CD8+ T cells from blood, with Jurkat cell RNA spiked in. Subset specified: FACS-sorted CD8+CD4-CCR7+CD45RA+ naive T cells. These receptors all come from a human donor in good health. Some libraries in this study had Jurkat cell RNA spiked in.

V and J are TRBV4-3 and TRBJ2-1; 9 bases fit TRBD2. CDR1 is LGHNA, CDR2 YSLEER, per germline. CDR3 length: 16 residues. Trimming took 0 bases from V and 7 from J; bases not matched to a gene: 7. The CDR3 sequence is CASSQDLSGRLNEQFF. CDR3 DNA sequence: TGCGCCAGCAGCCAAGATTTGAGCGGGAGGTTAAATGAGCAGTTCTTC.

Note on this clonotype: This may come from a read error, since a much larger clone is one base off. The chain combines TRBV6-6 with TRBJ2-1, with D maybe TRBD2 (6 bases). The CDR3 is made up of 12 amino acids. Germline V gene sequence: CDR1 MNHNY, CDR2 SVGAGI (reference sequence). CDR3 protein: CASSYGAGEQSF. For the CDR3, the DNA is TGTGCCAGCAGTTATGGAGCGGGCGAGCAGTCCTTC.

A few counts support this clonotype. The CDR3 spells CASSFETSGADYEQYF. CDR3 in DNA: TGTGCCAGCAGCTTCGAGACTAGCGGGGCCGACTACGAGCAGTACTTC. This chain joins TRBV5-4 and TRBJ2-7, with 11 bases fitting TRBD2. The germline gives CDR1 SGHNT, CDR2 YYREEE (reference sequence). V dropped 2 bases and J dropped 3; count of bases not matched to a gene: 7. The CDR3 loop spans 16 amino acids.

This clonotype came up many times. J is TRBJ1-6 and V is TRBV5-4, with D possibly being TRBD1 (6 bases). The CDR3 contains 15 residues. Trimming removed 4 bases from V and 7 bases from J, with 15 bases in between. Germline assignment: CDR1 SGHNT and CDR2 YYREEE (reference sequence). CDR3 DNA: TGTGCCAGCAGCAGGTCGGACAGACTGAATTCACCCCTCCACTTT. It specifies CASSRSDRLNSPLHF.

The J gene is TRBJ2-1, the V gene TRBV6-6; D perhaps matches TRBD2 (6 bases). The CDR3 is 15 residues long. V was pared by 2 bases and J by 5 bases, with 13 bases between. Per germline, CDR1 MNHNY and CDR2 SVGAGI (reference sequence). The CDR3 here is CASSYVREWDNEQFF. CDR3 nucleotides: TGTGCCAGCAGTTACGTCCGGGAGTGGGACAATGAGCAGTTCTTC.

This clonotype was observed many times. The chain couples TRBV29-1 to TRBJ2-7; D is possibly TRBD1 (5 bases). Germline V CDR1 and CDR2: SQVTM, ANQGSEA. Trimming left V 4 bases short and J 5 bases short, with 12 bases between. The CDR3 loop spans 12 amino acids. As DNA, the CDR3 is TGCAGCGTTGTGGCAGGGTCCCACGAGCAGTACTTC. It specifies CSVVAGSHEQYF.

This clonotype has a count of ten or more. The rearrangement uses TRBV20-1 and TRBJ2-7; 8 nucleotides agree with TRBD1. The trim removed 2 bases at V and 4 bases at J, leaving 13 bases unmatched. Germline CDR1 is DFQATT and CDR2 is SNEGSKA (reference sequence). This CDR3 has 16 amino acids. The chain's CDR3 is CSARTGWTGSSYEQYF. CDR3 nucleotides: TGCAGTGCTAGAACAGGTTGGACAGGGAGTTCGTACGAGCAGTACTTC.

Of note for this clonotype: This may be a read error: a much more frequent sequence differs by one nucleotide. The rearrangement links TRBV9 to TRBJ2-5; tentative D call: TRBD2 (5 bases). Germline V gives CDR1 SGDLS, CDR2 YYNGEE. Trimming left V 3 bases short and J 5 bases short, with 11 bases between. CDR3 size: 13 residues. In DNA form, the CDR3 reads TGTGCCAGCAGCGCGACGGGGTGCGAGACCCAGTACTTC. Amino acids: CASSATGCETQYF.

The chain recombines TRBV6-2 or TRBV6-3 with TRBJ1-1; no clear D gene. The CDR3 totals 15 residues. The V gene's germline CDR1 is MNHEY and CDR2 SVGEGT. Trimming left V 1 base short and J 0 bases short, with 9 bases between. Here the CDR3 DNA reads TGTGCCAGCAGTTACTTGACGGAATTGAACACTGAAGCTTTCTTT. Residues: CASSYLTELNTEAFF.

The chain combines TRBV7-9 with TRBJ2-2; D is ambiguous. From germline, CDR1 is SEHNR and CDR2 FQNEAQ (reference sequence). The CDR3 consists of 17 residues. The ends were cut back, 5 bases at V and 0 bases at J, with 16 bases in the middle. The CDR3 nucleotides read TGTGCCAGCAGCCCGACCCCTGGATACGCGAACACCGGGGAGCTGTTTTTT. Its protein is CASSPTPGYANTGELFF.

This clonotype was counted between two and nine times. V gene TRBV28 combines with J gene TRBJ1-1; D not certain. Germline V gene data show CDR1 as MDHEN and CDR2 as SYDVKM. V lost 6 bases, J lost 5 bases, and 13 bases lay in between. This CDR3 is 13 amino acids long. The CDR3 sequence: CASSPLSGTEAFF. CDR3 coding DNA: TGTGCCAGCAGCCCCCTGTCGGGGACTGAAGCTTTCTTT.

This clonotype was seen at least ten times. The chain uses TRBV4-1 and TRBJ2-7; 9 bases are a match to TRBD1. Germline CDR1 and CDR2: MGHRA and YSYEKL. Trimming removed 1 base from V and 9 bases from J; junction bases left unmatched: 10. There are 15 residues in the CDR3. CDR3 sequence: CASSQGPGTGSWQYF. The CDR3 DNA reads TGCGCCAGCAGCCAAGGTCCGGGGACAGGGTCTTGGCAGTACTTC.

This chain connects TRBV20-1 to TRBJ2-5; 7 positions match TRBD1. Per the germline V gene, CDR1 is DFQATT and CDR2 is SNEGSKA (reference sequence). Trimming took 6 bases from V and 1 from J; bases not matched to a gene: 14. The CDR3 covers 16 residues. CDR3 bases: TGCAGTGCCACGAAACCAGGGGGAATGCGCCAAGAGACCCAGTACTTC. It specifies CSATKPGGMRQETQYF.

This clonotype was detected ten times or more. This chain joins TRBV30 and TRBJ1-1; D is ambiguous. Per the germline V gene, CDR1 is GTSNPN and CDR2 is SVGIG (reference sequence). The CDR3 consists of 12 residues. V lost 4 bases and J lost 5, with 11 bases in between. In nucleotides, the CDR3 is TGTGCCTGGAACGACGGAGGGACTGAAGCTTTCTTT. Its translation is CAWNDGGTEAFF.

This clonotype turned up a few times. CDR3 in amino acids: CASSYTTPTVPLYEQYF. The CDR3 DNA is TGTGCCAGCAGTTACACAACACCGACAGTGCCCCTCTACGAGCAGTACTTC. This chain connects TRBV6-6 to TRBJ2-7, with D perhaps matching TRBD1 (5 bases). V lost 2 bases and J lost 3, with 20 bases in between. CDR3 length: 17 amino acids. Looked up from germline, CDR1 is MNHNY and CDR2 is SVGAGI (reference sequence).

The chain links TRBV4-3 to TRBJ1-2; 7 nucleotides align to TRBD1. Per germline, CDR1 LGHNA and CDR2 YSLEER. This CDR3 spans 16 amino acids. J lost 4 bases, V lost 0 bases, and 8 bases had no gene match. The CDR3 region is CASSQDPGTDVYGYTF. CDR3 DNA sequence: TGCGCCAGCAGCCAAGATCCCGGGACAGATGTCTATGGCTACACCTTC.